The rows below give T cell receptor beta chains drawn from one sample of a study of neoadjuvant nivolumab and ipilimumab in lung cancer. Data came from immunoSEQ multiplex PCR; TCRdb stores just in-frame clones and leaves some out. The data contain 26,000 or so clones, 80% of them singletons. The sequenced sample was peripheral blood, obtained before neoadjuvant nivolumab, alone or with ipilimumab. All receptors derive from an adult with non-small cell lung cancer. Each CDR3 is given with its conserved first and last residue. A D gene is named only where the DNA matches it firmly. Size values are once, few and many counts, or a class for expanded clones, and some rows have none.

J gene: TRBJ1-1; V gene: TRBV18; D gene: .; clone size: .; CDR3 DNA: TGTGCCAGCTCACCATCGGAGCGCTACACTGAAGCTTTCTTT; CDR3 protein: CASSPSERYTEAFF
J gene: TRBJ2-3; V gene: TRBV7-3; D gene: TRBD2; clone size: few; CDR3 DNA: TGTGCCAGCAGCTTAGCGGGGGTTAGCACAGATACGCAGTATTTT; CDR3 protein: CASSLAGVSTDTQYF
J gene: TRBJ2-3; V gene: TRBV29-1; D gene: TRBD2; clone size: few; CDR3 DNA: TGCAGCGTTGAACTAGCGGGGGATCCAGATACGCAGTATTTT; CDR3 protein: CSVELAGDPDTQYF
J gene: TRBJ1-1; V gene: TRBV18; D gene: TRBD1; clone size: .; CDR3 DNA: TGTGCCAGCTCATCGGACAGGGCCACTGAAGCTTTCTTT; CDR3 protein: CASSSDRATEAFF
J gene: TRBJ2-5; V gene: TRBV18; D gene: TRBD1; clone size: .; CDR3 DNA: TGTGCCAGCTCACCACAAACAGGGGCAGGAGAGACCCAGTACTTC; CDR3 protein: CASSPQTGAGETQYF
J gene: TRBJ2-5; V gene: TRBV5-4; D gene: TRBD2; clone size: few; CDR3 DNA: TGTGCCAGCAGAGCGGGGGGGGCTCGGCGGGAGACCCAGTACTTC; CDR3 protein: CASRAGGARRETQYF
J gene: TRBJ1-2; V gene: TRBV7-2; D gene: TRBD1; clone size: .; CDR3 DNA: TGTGCCAGCAGCTTTAGGGGCGGGACAGGTACTAACTATGGCTACACCTTC; CDR3 protein: CASSFRGGTGTNYGYTF
J gene: TRBJ2-7; V gene: TRBV4-1; D gene: TRBD1; clone size: once; CDR3 DNA: TGCGCCAGCACTCCCCGGACAGGGCCCTACGAGCAGTACTTC; CDR3 protein: CASTPRTGPYEQYF
J gene: TRBJ1-3; V gene: TRBV29-1; D gene: .; clone size: .; CDR3 DNA: TGCAGCGTTGATAAGGGAAACACCATATATTTT; CDR3 protein: CSVDKGNTIYF
J gene: TRBJ2-1; V gene: TRBV6-5; D gene: TRBD1; clone size: .; CDR3 DNA: TGTGCCAGCGCGTTCCGACAGGGGCTTGGTGAGCAGTTCTTC; CDR3 protein: CASAFRQGLGEQFF
J gene: TRBJ1-6; V gene: TRBV28; D gene: .; clone size: .; CDR3 DNA: TGTGCCAGCAGTTTAGGGGGGGGGTCCCTCCACTTT; CDR3 protein: CASSLGGGSLHF
J gene: TRBJ1-1; V gene: TRBV7-8; D gene: .; clone size: .; CDR3 DNA: TGTGCCAGCAGCTTACCGCGTCTAGAAGCTTTCTTT; CDR3 protein: CASSLPRLEAFF
J gene: TRBJ2-7; V gene: TRBV5-4; D gene: TRBD1; clone size: .; CDR3 DNA: TGTGCCAGCAGCAAGGGACAGTCCCTCTCCTACGAGCAGTACTTC; CDR3 protein: CASSKGQSLSYEQYF
J gene: TRBJ1-1; V gene: TRBV27; D gene: TRBD1; clone size: .; CDR3 DNA: TGTGCCAGCAGTATAACAGGGGGCAACACTGAAGCTTTCTTT; CDR3 protein: CASSITGGNTEAFF
J gene: TRBJ2-1; V gene: TRBV7-3; D gene: .; clone size: .; CDR3 DNA: TGTGCCAGCAGTTTTTACAGGGCCGGATACAATGAGCAGTTCTTC; CDR3 protein: CASSFYRAGYNEQFF
J gene: TRBJ1-6; V gene: TRBV4-2; D gene: .; clone size: .; CDR3 DNA: TGTGCCAGCAGCCAAGCCCGTTCAGGGGCGCGGAATTCACCCCTCCACTTT; CDR3 protein: CASSQARSGARNSPLHF
J gene: TRBJ2-5; V gene: TRBV11-2; D gene: TRBD2; clone size: .; CDR3 DNA: TGTGCCAGCAGCTTAGGGGCTAGCGGGGGGTGGTACCAAGAGACCCAGTACTTC; CDR3 protein: CASSLGASGGWYQETQYF
J gene: TRBJ2-1; V gene: TRBV15; D gene: .; clone size: .; CDR3 DNA: TGTGCCACCAGCAGCGGCACCCGAGGGGGTATATACAATGAGCAGTTCTTC; CDR3 protein: CATSSGTRGGIYNEQFF
J gene: TRBJ2-2; V gene: TRBV6-5; D gene: .; clone size: few; CDR3 DNA: TGTGCCAGCAGAAGGTGGGAGGACACCGGGGAGCTGTTTTTT; CDR3 protein: CASRRWEDTGELFF
J gene: TRBJ2-5; V gene: TRBV7-2; D gene: TRBD1; clone size: .; CDR3 DNA: TGTGCCAGCAGCTCGGACAGGTTCCAAGAGACCCAGTACTTC; CDR3 protein: CASSSDRFQETQYF
J gene: TRBJ1-4; V gene: TRBV9; D gene: TRBD1; clone size: once; CDR3 DNA: TGTGCCAGCAGCCCGAGGGCTCAGGGGGCGAATGAAAAACTGTTTTTT; CDR3 protein: CASSPRAQGANEKLFF
J gene: TRBJ1-6; V gene: TRBV6-6; D gene: .; clone size: .; CDR3 DNA: TGTGCCAGCAGTTACTCGCCGCTTAGTAATTCACCCCTCCACTTT; CDR3 protein: CASSYSPLSNSPLHF
J gene: TRBJ2-5; V gene: TRBV7-2; D gene: TRBD2; clone size: .; CDR3 DNA: TGTGCCAGCAGCACCCATAGCGGGGGGAAGACCCAGTACTTC; CDR3 protein: CASSTHSGGKTQYF
J gene: TRBJ1-1; V gene: TRBV18; D gene: TRBD1; clone size: once; CDR3 DNA: TGTGCCAGCTCACCCAGGGGGACAGGGAACACTGAAGCTTTCTTT; CDR3 protein: CASSPRGTGNTEAFF
J gene: TRBJ2-4; V gene: TRBV9; D gene: TRBD2; clone size: .; CDR3 DNA: TGTGCCAGCAGCGTAGAATCGGGCGGGGGAGCCAAAAACATTCAGTACTTC; CDR3 protein: CASSVESGGGAKNIQYF
J gene: TRBJ2-3; V gene: TRBV6-6; D gene: .; clone size: once; CDR3 DNA: TGTGCCAGCAGGAACAGGGAAATCGGCACAGATACGCAGTATTTT; CDR3 protein: CASRNREIGTDTQYF
J gene: TRBJ2-5; V gene: TRBV2; D gene: TRBD1; clone size: .; CDR3 DNA: TGTGCCAGCAGTGAAGAGACAGGGGCGCAAGAGACCCAGTACTTC; CDR3 protein: CASSEETGAQETQYF
J gene: TRBJ1-2; V gene: TRBV19; D gene: TRBD1; clone size: .; CDR3 DNA: TGTGCCAGTAGTGAGGGGGCAGGGAGATCCTATGGCTACACCTTC; CDR3 protein: CASSEGAGRSYGYTF
J gene: TRBJ1-5; V gene: TRBV9; D gene: TRBD1; clone size: once; CDR3 DNA: TGTGCCAGCAGCGCGGGGACAGATCGTCAGCCCCAGCATTTT; CDR3 protein: CASSAGTDRQPQHF
J gene: TRBJ2-1; V gene: TRBV11-1; D gene: TRBD2; clone size: .; CDR3 DNA: TGTGCCAGCAGCGTCGGACTAGCGCGCCCAGGGCAGTTCTTC; CDR3 protein: CASSVGLARPGQFF
J gene: TRBJ2-7; V gene: TRBV28; D gene: .; clone size: .; CDR3 DNA: TGTGCCAGCAGTTTAACTCGTAGTATGGAAACCTACGAGCAGTACTTC; CDR3 protein: CASSLTRSMETYEQYF
J gene: TRBJ1-5; V gene: TRBV5-1; D gene: TRBD1; clone size: .; CDR3 DNA: TGCGCCAGCAGCAACCACAGGGGGGTCCCCAATCAGCCCCAGCATTTT; CDR3 protein: CASSNHRGVPNQPQHF
J gene: TRBJ1-1; V gene: TRBV27; D gene: .; clone size: .; CDR3 DNA: TGTGCCAGCAGTAAGGGGCCGACTCAGGGAGGACAACTTTCTCAAGCTTTCTTT; CDR3 protein: CASSKGPTQGGQLSQAFF
J gene: TRBJ1-6; V gene: TRBV2; D gene: TRBD1; clone size: .; CDR3 DNA: TGTGCCAGCAGTGTACCGGGACAGACAATTTCACCCCTCCACTTT; CDR3 protein: CASSVPGQTISPLHF
J gene: TRBJ2-2; V gene: TRBV6-5; D gene: TRBD1; clone size: .; CDR3 DNA: TGTGCCAGCAGTTCTATAGGGGGCTCCGGGGAGCTGTTTTTT; CDR3 protein: CASSSIGGSGELFF
J gene: TRBJ1-4; V gene: TRBV7-8; D gene: .; clone size: .; CDR3 DNA: TGTGCCAGCAGCTTAGAGGGGCGGTCTAATGAAAAACTGTTTTTT; CDR3 protein: CASSLEGRSNEKLFF
J gene: TRBJ2-1; V gene: TRBV5-1; D gene: TRBD2; clone size: .; CDR3 DNA: TGCGCCAGCAGCTCTATAGCGGGGACCTACAATGAGCAGTTCTTC; CDR3 protein: CASSSIAGTYNEQFF
J gene: TRBJ1-2; V gene: TRBV5-1; D gene: TRBD1; clone size: .; CDR3 DNA: TGCGCCAGCAGCTTGGGCAGGGGGAACTATGGCTACACCTTC; CDR3 protein: CASSLGRGNYGYTF
J gene: TRBJ2-4; V gene: TRBV2; D gene: .; clone size: .; CDR3 DNA: TGTGCCAGCAGTGAACGAGGCCCCGAGGCCAAAAACATTCAGTACTTC; CDR3 protein: CASSERGPEAKNIQYF